This paragraph reports one TCR beta chain. The data were taken from a study of blood T cell repertoires in COVID-19. Sequenced by immunoSEQ multiplex PCR; TCRdb stores in-frame clones only, minus some. Counted here are tens of thousands of clones, approximately 79% occurring once; the ten biggest clones make up 15% to 20%. V gave up 2 bases and J gave up 0 bases, with 17 bases separating them. This CDR3 has 17 residues. Germline V gene sequence: CDR1 SGHDN, CDR2 FVKESK. Sequencing was carried out using peripheral blood. The genes are TRBV14 and TRBJ2-7; D might be TRBD2 (6 bases). The receptor was isolated from a woman at least 80 years old with active or convalescent COVID-19. CDR3 nucleotides: TGTGCCAGCAGCCAACTGCCCGGGACTCCGGACTCCTACGAGCAGTACTTC. Amino acids: CASSQLPGTPDSYEQYF.